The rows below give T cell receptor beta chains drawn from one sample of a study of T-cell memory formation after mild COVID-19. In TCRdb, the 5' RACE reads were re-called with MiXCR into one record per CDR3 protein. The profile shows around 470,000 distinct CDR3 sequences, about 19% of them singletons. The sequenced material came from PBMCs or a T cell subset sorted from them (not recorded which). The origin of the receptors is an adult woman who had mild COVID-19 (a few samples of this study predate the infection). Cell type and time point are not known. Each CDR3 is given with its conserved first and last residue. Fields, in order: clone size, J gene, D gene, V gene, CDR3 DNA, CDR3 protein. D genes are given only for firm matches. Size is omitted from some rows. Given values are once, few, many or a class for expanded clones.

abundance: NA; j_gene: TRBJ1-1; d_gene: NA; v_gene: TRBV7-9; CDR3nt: TGTGCCAGCAGCTTCTTACCGGGACGAAAGGCCCTGAGGGCTTTCTTT; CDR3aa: CASSFLPGRKALRAFF
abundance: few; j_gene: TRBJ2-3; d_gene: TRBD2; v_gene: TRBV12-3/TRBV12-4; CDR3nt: TGTGCCAGCAGGAAAGCGGGAGGCAACACAGATACGCAGTATTTT; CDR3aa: CASRKAGGNTDTQYF
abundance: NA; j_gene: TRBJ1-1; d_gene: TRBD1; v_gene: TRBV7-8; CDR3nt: TGTGCCAGCAGCATATACAGGGGGGAGAGCCATATCTTT; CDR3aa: CASSIYRGESHIF
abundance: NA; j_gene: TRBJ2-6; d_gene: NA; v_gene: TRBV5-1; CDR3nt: TGCGCCAGCAGCTTGGAGCAGATATATTCACGCTCTGGGGCCAACGTCCTGACTTTC; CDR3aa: CASSLEQIYSRSGANVLTF
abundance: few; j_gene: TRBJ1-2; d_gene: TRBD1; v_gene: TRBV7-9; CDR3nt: TGTGCCAGCAGCTTAGGCGGGACAGGGGATCCATTCTTC; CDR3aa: CASSLGGTGDPFF
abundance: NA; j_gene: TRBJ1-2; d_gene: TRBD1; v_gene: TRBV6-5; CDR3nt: TGTGCCAGCAGTAAATGGGACAGGGGGACGGGTGGCTACACCTTC; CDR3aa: CASSKWDRGTGGYTF
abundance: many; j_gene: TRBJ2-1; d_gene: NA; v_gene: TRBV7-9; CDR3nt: TGTGCCAGCAGCCAAGCAAATGAGCAGTTCTTC; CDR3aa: CASSQANEQFF
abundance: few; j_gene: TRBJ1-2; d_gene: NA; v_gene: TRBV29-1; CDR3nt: TGCAGCGTTGAGGTCAGGCCCCCCCTCTATGGCTACACCTTC; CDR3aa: CSVEVRPPLYGYTF
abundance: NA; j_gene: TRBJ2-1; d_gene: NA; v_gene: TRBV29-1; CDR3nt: TGCAGCGTTTTGAATAGCGGACCGAATGCGAAGTTCTTC; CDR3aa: CSVLNSGPNAKFF
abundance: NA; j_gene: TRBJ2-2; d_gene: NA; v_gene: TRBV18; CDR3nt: TGTGCCAGCTCACCATCAGAATCCACCGGGGAGCTGTTTTTT; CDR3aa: CASSPSESTGELFF
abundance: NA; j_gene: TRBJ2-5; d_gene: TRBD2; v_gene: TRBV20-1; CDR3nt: TGCAGTGGGTGGGCAGCGGGAGAGGAGACCCAGTACTTC; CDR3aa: CSGWAAGEETQYF
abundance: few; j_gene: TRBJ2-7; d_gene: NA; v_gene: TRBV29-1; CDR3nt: TGCAGCGTTGCTTCCCTCGCCGGGACCGAGCAGTACTTC; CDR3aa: CSVASLAGTEQYF
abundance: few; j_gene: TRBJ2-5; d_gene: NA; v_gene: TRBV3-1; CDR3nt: TGTGCCAGCAGCCAAGAATGGAGTTACCAAGAGACCCAGTACTTC; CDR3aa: CASSQEWSYQETQYF
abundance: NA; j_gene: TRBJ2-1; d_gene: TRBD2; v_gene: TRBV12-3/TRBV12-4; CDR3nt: TGTGCCAGCAGGGGGAGGACTAGCGGGTTGAATGAGCAGTTCTTC; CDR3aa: CASRGRTSGLNEQFF
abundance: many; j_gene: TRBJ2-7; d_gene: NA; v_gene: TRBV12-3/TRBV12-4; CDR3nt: TGTGCCAGCAGTTTGAGGGACCGCGCCTACGAGCAGTACTTC; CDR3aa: CASSLRDRAYEQYF
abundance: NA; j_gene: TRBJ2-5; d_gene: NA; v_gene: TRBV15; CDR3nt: TGTGCCACCAGCCGCAAAAGGGCAGAGACCCAGTACTTC; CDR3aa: CATSRKRAETQYF
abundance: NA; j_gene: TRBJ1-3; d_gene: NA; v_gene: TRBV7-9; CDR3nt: TGTGCCAGCAGCTCACAGGGCGCTGGTGGAAACACCATATATTTT; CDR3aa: CASSSQGAGGNTIYF
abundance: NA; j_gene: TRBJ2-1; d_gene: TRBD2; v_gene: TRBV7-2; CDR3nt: TGTGCCAGCAGCCCAGACTCAGCGGGATTAGGGTGGAATGAGCAGTTCTTC; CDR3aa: CASSPDSAGLGWNEQFF
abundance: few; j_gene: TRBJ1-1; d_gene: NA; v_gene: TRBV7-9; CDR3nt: TGTGCCAGCAGCTTTATGACATCCAACACTGAAGCTTTCTTT; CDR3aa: CASSFMTSNTEAFF
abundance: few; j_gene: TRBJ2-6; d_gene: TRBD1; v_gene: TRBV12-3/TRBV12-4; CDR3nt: TGTGCCAGCAGTTTCCCCAAACGCCCGGGACAGACCGTTTCTGGGGCCAACGTCCTGACTTTC; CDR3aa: CASSFPKRPGQTVSGANVLTF
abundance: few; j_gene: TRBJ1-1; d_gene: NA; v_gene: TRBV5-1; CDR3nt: TGCGCCAGCAGCTTGGGGGCACTGAACACTGAAGCTTTCTTT; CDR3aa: CASSLGALNTEAFF
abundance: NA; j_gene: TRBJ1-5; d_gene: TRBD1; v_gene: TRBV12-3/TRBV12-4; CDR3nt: TGTGCCAGCAGTTTCGCAAGGACAGGGTCTTCCCAGCATTTT; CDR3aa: CASSFARTGSSQHF